Listed here is a single T cell receptor beta chain. The antigen remains undetermined. This specimen comes from a study of T cells expressing NK-cell markers. Germline CDR1 is SGHRS and CDR2 is YFSETQ. The CDR3 has 13 amino acids. Study observations and caveats: In a few donors, these clonotypes also led the CD3+CD56-NKG2C+ fraction.

For each CDR3 protein, TCRdb gives one entry from its re-call of the 5' RACE reads, without DNA. In total, the table holds about 460,000 distinct CDR3 sequences. The sequence derives from a woman between 50 and 59 years old in good health. The chain links TRBV5-1 to TRBJ2-3; the D gene TCRdb calls, TRBD2, cannot be checked with no DNA. The source material was blood T cells: a sorted CD56 or NKG2C T cell subset, CD4+ or CD8+ T cells, or bulk PBMC T cells (not recorded which). The CDR3 reads CASTEGGMDTQYF.